The 16 T cell receptor beta chains in this list originate from one sample, sequenced in a study of T cell changes during pregnancy in multiple sclerosis. Clones were read by immunoSEQ multiplex PCR, and TCRdb kept only the in-frame ones, dropping some. In the table there are 15,000 to 17,000 clones, around 83% of which are singletons. The specimen comprised CD8+ T cells from peripheral blood mononuclear cells, sampled after pregnancy. These TCRs come from a female donor in good health, enrolled as a control in a pregnancy study.

The V call is TRBV30, the J call TRBJ2-1; D not certain. Trimming shortened V by 3 bases and J by 5 bases, and 5 bases separated the two germline ends. CDR1 is GTSNPN, CDR2 SVGIG, per germline (reference sequence). The CDR3 has 11 amino acids. The CDR3 coding sequence is TGTGCCTGGAGATCAAACAATGAGCAGTTCTTC. It is translated as CAWRSNNEQFF.

This clone was observed a handful of times. The rearrangement uses TRBV14 and TRBJ1-2, with 12 bases lining up with TRBD1. This CDR3 comprises 17 residues. The germline gives CDR1 SGHDN, CDR2 FVKESK. Unmatched junction bases numbered 7, after V lost 2 bases and J lost 3 bases. The CDR3 is CASSQTGTGGADYGYTF. The DNA of the CDR3 is TGTGCCAGCAGCCAAACCGGGACAGGGGGCGCCGACTATGGCTACACCTTC.

The rearrangement links TRBV10-2 to TRBJ1-5; possibly TRBD1 for D (6 bases). Per the germline V gene, CDR1 is WSHSY and CDR2 is SAAADI. Trimming cost V 6 bases and J 7 bases, with 13 bases left between them. The CDR3 sequence is 13 residues long. The CDR3 DNA follows: TGCGCCAGCAGCCCGGGACAAAGGCAGCCCCAGCATTTT. Residues: CASSPGQRQPQHF.

The J gene is TRBJ2-5, the V gene TRBV9; weak D call: TRBD2 (6 bases). CDR3 length: 17 residues. V lost 0 bases and J lost 2, with 17 bases in between. Germline V gives CDR1 SGDLS, CDR2 YYNGEE. The CDR3 loop reads CASSVGVTGGGQETQYF. The CDR3 region has the DNA TGTGCCAGCAGCGTAGGCGTGACGGGCGGAGGGCAAGAGACCCAGTACTTC.

CDR3 sequence: CASSELAGVDNEQFF. CDR3 in DNA: TGTGCCAGCAGTGAACTAGCGGGAGTAGACAATGAGCAGTTCTTC. This chain joins TRBV25-1 and TRBJ2-1, with 10 bases fitting TRBD2. The trim removed 2 bases at V and 5 bases at J, leaving 3 bases unmatched. Germline loops: CDR1 MGHDK, CDR2 SYGVNS. The CDR3 loop spans 15 amino acids.

This clone was recorded only once. The chain joins TRBV7-9 to TRBJ2-3; 10 nucleotides line up with TRBD2. Germline CDR1 SEHNR, CDR2 FQNEAQ (reference sequence). This CDR3 has 17 residues. With V trimmed by 5 bases and J by 4 bases, 12 bases remained unmatched. This CDR3 is CASSPYSSGSISDTQYF. Here the CDR3 DNA reads TGTGCCAGCAGCCCGTATTCTAGCGGGAGCATATCAGATACGCAGTATTTT.

The V call is TRBV2, the J call TRBJ1-4; TRBD1 might be the D (5 bases). The length of the CDR3 is 14 residues. V lost 8 bases, J lost 7 bases, and 17 bases lay in between. Germline V gene lookup returns CDR1 SNHLY and CDR2 FYNNEI. CDR3 in DNA: TGTGCCAGCGCGGCTAGCCAGGGAGGTGAAAAACTGTTTTTT. Its protein is CASAASQGGEKLFF. Full variable domain (outside the CDR3, taken from reference TRBV2 and TRBJ1-4): EPEVTQTPSHQVTQMGQEVILRCVPISNHLYFYWYRQILGQKVEFLVSFYNNEISEKSEIFDDQFSVERPDGSNFTLKIRSTKLEDSAMYFCASAASQGGEKLFFGSGTQLSVL.

The chain uses TRBV18 and TRBJ1-4; no definite D call. In germline, CDR1 is KGHSH, CDR2 LQKENI. The CDR3 covers 15 residues. The V end was cut by 3 bases, the J end by 8 bases, with 16 bases between. The CDR3 reads CASSPSSGPGEKLFF. The CDR3, as DNA: TGTGCCAGCTCACCGTCTAGCGGCCCGGGGGAAAAACTGTTTTTT.

V gene TRBV7-9 combines with J gene TRBJ2-7; 9 bases match TRBD1. The CDR3 spans 15 residues. The V and J ends lost 5 bases and 3 bases, in that order; junction bases with no gene match: 8. Germline V gene sequence: CDR1 SEHNR, CDR2 FQNEAQ (reference sequence). CDR3 sequence: CASSPGGTGFYEQYF. CDR3 coding DNA: TGTGCCAGCAGCCCAGGGGGGACAGGGTTCTACGAGCAGTACTTC.

The table lists this clone with a few counts. The genes are TRBV7-6 and TRBJ1-6; 8 positions agree with TRBD1. J gave up 10 bases and V 1 base, and 12 bases lay outside the gene matches. Germline CDR1 is SGHVS and CDR2 is FNYEAQ. This CDR3 is 17 amino acids long. CDR3: CASSLGPPDRANSPLHF. The DNA for the CDR3 is TGTGCCAGCAGCTTAGGGCCCCCGGACAGGGCGAACTCACCCCTCCACTTT. Drawing the rest from reference TRBV7-6 and TRBJ1-6, the complete variable domain is GAGVSQSPRYKVTKRGQDVALRCDPISGHVSLYWYRQALGQGPEFLTYFNYEAQQDKSGLPNDRFSAERPEGSISTLTIQRTEQRDSAMYRCASSLGPPDRANSPLHFGNGTRLTVT.

This clone showed up just a few times. The rearrangement links TRBV7-3 to TRBJ1-6, with D perhaps matching TRBD1 (6 bases). The V end lost 5 bases, the J end lost 0 bases, and 17 bases lay between the germline ends. CDR1 SGHTA and CDR2 FQGTGA come from the germline V gene. This CDR3 is built from 18 residues. The CDR3 loop is CASSPRWQGYSYNSPLHF. The CDR3 coding sequence is TGTGCCAGCAGCCCCCGGTGGCAGGGGTACTCCTATAATTCACCCCTCCACTTT.

Here the CDR3 reads CASSSRTSDTGELFF. CDR3 in DNA: TGTGCCAGCAGTTCTCGGACTAGCGACACCGGGGAGCTGTTTTTT. This sequence joins TRBV6-5 and TRBJ2-2; 9 nucleotides align to TRBD2. Looked up from germline, CDR1 is MNHEY and CDR2 is SVGAGI. With 4 bases clipped from V and 3 bases from J, the junction kept 3 bases outside the gene matches. The CDR3 extends over 15 amino acids.

In nucleotides, the CDR3 is TGTGCCAGCAGTGACTCCGGCGGGAGCACAGATACGCAGTATTTT. Protein sequence: CASSDSGGSTDTQYF. V gene TRBV6-4 combines with J gene TRBJ2-3, with D perhaps matching TRBD2 (5 bases). V shed 0 bases and J shed 0 bases, with 7 bases lying between them. There are 15 residues in the CDR3. Per the germline V gene, CDR1 is MRHNA and CDR2 is SNTAGT.

This clone appeared a few times. The rearrangement links TRBV7-9 to TRBJ2-1; 8 nucleotides line up with TRBD1. The CDR3 length is 15 residues. Trimming at V came to 6 bases and at J to 2 bases, leaving 6 bases not matched to a gene. The V gene's germline CDR1 is SEHNR and CDR2 FQNEAQ (reference sequence). The CDR3 DNA reads TGTGCCAGCAGATATACAGGGGGGCCCTACAATGAGCAGTTCTTC. Translation gives CASRYTGGPYNEQFF.

Only one count was recorded for this clone. This chain uses TRBV27 with TRBJ2-1; weak D call: TRBD1 (5 bases). Germline lookup yields CDR1 MNHEY and CDR2 SMNVEV (reference sequence). Trimming left V 3 bases short and J 8 bases short, with 20 bases between. The CDR3 has 16 residues. The CDR3 protein is CASSFRVGLHSDEQFF. CDR3 DNA: TGTGCCAGCAGTTTCCGCGTGGGGCTGCACTCGGATGAGCAGTTCTTC.

CDR3 in DNA: TGTGCCAGCAGCTTAGTAACGGGAAAGGATGAAAAACTGTTTTTT. It specifies CASSLVTGKDEKLFF. The J gene is TRBJ1-4, the V gene TRBV7-2; no clear D gene. The CDR3 contains 15 residues. Trimming took 1 base from V and 6 from J, leaving 12 bases between them. From germline, CDR1 is SGHTA and CDR2 FQGNSA.